This is a list of T cell receptor beta chains from one sample in a study of T cell responses to AZD1222 COVID-19 vaccine. TCRdb's copy holds only in-frame clones and misses some; the assay was immunoSEQ multiplex PCR. Here the sample spans 77,000 or so clones, under 95% being singletons. Sequencing used peripheral blood, obtained on day 0 of MenACWY control vaccination. These receptors were taken from an adult in good health. CDR3s leave out the opening cysteine and the closing phenylalanine or tryptophan. Clone size appears in some rows only: once, few, many, or a class for an expanded clone.

v_gene,j_gene,len,abundance,CDR3aa
TRBV27,TRBJ2-3,15,-,ASSLLPKRRPGDTQY
TRBV7-8,TRBJ2-7,14,-,ASSSQTYRVSYEQY
TRBV5-4,TRBJ2-1,11,-,ASLDRVSYEQF
TRBV10-1,TRBJ1-1,12,-,ASREDRGDTEAF
TRBV28,TRBJ1-1,11,-,ASSLGDRVEAF
TRBV19,TRBJ1-5,13,-,ASSIPGGGNQPQH
TRBV6-5,TRBJ1-2,11,-,ASRKTGLAGYT
TRBV28,TRBJ1-1,11,few,ASSAVRNTEAF
TRBV6-2/TRBV6-3,TRBJ1-5,12,-,ASSYGNSNQPQH
TRBV28,TRBJ2-7,13,-,ASRTSGTGFLGQY
TRBV6-1,TRBJ1-4,13,once,ASSEVRQREEKLF
TRBV7-2,TRBJ1-1,12,-,ASSSHSMNTEAF
TRBV12-5,TRBJ2-2,15,-,ASGPGQGLVGTGELF
TRBV6-5,TRBJ2-5,11,-,ASSPRGGETQY
TRBV21-1,TRBJ1-6,15,-,ASTSTPGSPEVSPLH
TRBV15,TRBJ1-3,11,-,ATSSDRGNTIY
TRBV6-5,TRBJ2-6,12,-,ASKTGFGANVLT
TRBV18,TRBJ2-1,13,-,ASSSGTGDYNEQF
TRBV7-2,TRBJ2-1,12,-,ASSFGGGAAEQF
TRBV2,TRBJ2-2,12,-,ASSAGLRGGELF
TRBV4-2,TRBJ1-2,12,once,ASSQVQSNYGYT
TRBV11-2,TRBJ1-6,13,-,ASSLIGTGTSPLH
TRBV5-1,TRBJ2-7,13,-,ASSLLGQGSYEQY
TRBV5-1,TRBJ2-1,13,-,ASSLSSGRASEQF
TRBV7-8,TRBJ1-6,13,-,ASSLAGSENSPLH
TRBV7-9,TRBJ2-1,14,-,ASSLVGSTSYNEQF
TRBV3-1/TRBV3-2,TRBJ1-6,14,-,ASSQGQGQGLSPLH
TRBV4-3,TRBJ1-2,12,-,ASSQSTAMEGYT
TRBV12-3/TRBV12-4,TRBJ2-3,11,-,ASNWGDTDTQY
TRBV9,TRBJ2-7,10,-,ASGGTSYEQY
TRBV10-2,TRBJ2-1,14,-,ASSSEAISSYNEQF
TRBV18,TRBJ1-1,13,-,ASSIGQGRRTEAF
TRBV19,TRBJ1-4,12,-,ASSVGQINEKLF
TRBV6-5,TRBJ2-6,13,-,ASSADVSGANVLT
TRBV20-1,TRBJ2-7,12,-,SAGGQKLYVEQY
TRBV18,TRBJ1-4,16,-,ASSVVSIGGAGLEKLF
TRBV19,TRBJ2-7,11,-,ASRRDINYEQY
TRBV6-1,TRBJ1-5,14,once,ASSDGRGYSNQPQH
TRBV4-3,TRBJ2-1,14,-,ASSPSGLQTYNEQF
TRBV19,TRBJ1-5,11,-,ASREQGNQPQH
TRBV28,TRBJ2-7,10,-,ASSLPPYEQY